This TCR beta chain was profiled in a study of T cell repertoires in cytomegalovirus infection. Whole-study context: An indication of both CMV infection and matching HLA type came from public TCR beta signatures.

Study outcomes and limitations: Cumulated frequencies of public TCR beta families served to identify carriers of CMV plus the relevant HLA. Dominating the ex vivo response were HLA-C-restricted CMV-specific TCR beta clonotypes.

This clonotype was found many times. The antigen is undetermined. TCRdb analysed the reads with MiXCR anew, one entry per CDR3 protein. This table holds a few hundred thousand distinct CDR3 sequences, approximately 9.5% found once. Sequencing input: PBMCs. The receptor was isolated from a human donor in good health (CMV status not recorded). Some clones in this sample may be carry-over from other donors' samples.

The CDR3 region is CASNEIATGRNTGELFF. CDR3 bases: TGTGCCAGTAACGAAATCGCGACAGGGAGGAACACCGGGGAGCTGTTTTTT. The chain links TRBV19 to TRBJ2-2; 7 bases line up with TRBD1. Germline lookup yields CDR1 LNHDA and CDR2 SQIVND (reference sequence). The CDR3 length is 17 residues. V lost 7 bases and J lost 1; bases outside the gene matches: 12. Variable domain in full (rest from reference TRBV19 and TRBJ2-2): DGGITQSPKYLFRKEGQNVTLSCEQNLNHDAMYWYRQDPGQGLRLIYYSQIVNDFQKGDIAEGYSVSREKKESFPLTVTSAQKNPTAFYLCASNEIATGRNTGELFFGEGSRLTVL.